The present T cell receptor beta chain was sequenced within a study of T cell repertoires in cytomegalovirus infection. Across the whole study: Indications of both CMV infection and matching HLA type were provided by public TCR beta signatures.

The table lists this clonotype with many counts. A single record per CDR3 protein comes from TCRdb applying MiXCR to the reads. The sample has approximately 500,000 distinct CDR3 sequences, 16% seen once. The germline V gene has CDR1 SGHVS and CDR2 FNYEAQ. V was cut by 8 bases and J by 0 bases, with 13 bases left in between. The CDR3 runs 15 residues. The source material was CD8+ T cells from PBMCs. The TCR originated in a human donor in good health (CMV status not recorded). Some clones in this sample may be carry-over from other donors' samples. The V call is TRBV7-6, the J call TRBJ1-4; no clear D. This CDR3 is CASRPSGTTNEKLFF. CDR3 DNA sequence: TGTGCCAGCCGGCCGAGTGGAACAACTAATGAAAAACTGTTTTTT. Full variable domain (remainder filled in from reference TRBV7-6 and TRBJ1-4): GAGVSQSPRYKVTKRGQDVALRCDPISGHVSLYWYRQALGQGPEFLTYFNYEAQQDKSGLPNDRFSAERPEGSISTLTIQRTEQRDSAMYRCASRPSGTTNEKLFFGSGTQLSVL.